Following are 3 T cell receptor beta chains from one sample sequenced in a study of blood T cell repertoires in COVID-19. The method was immunoSEQ multiplex PCR; TCRdb's version includes in-frame clones alone and lacks a portion of them. The table shows some 380,000 clones, with about four fifths occurring only once. Sequences were obtained from peripheral blood. The receptors originated from a human donor with acute or convalescent COVID-19. The donor label of this sample is uncertain.

This clone was detected only once. This chain joins TRBV19 and TRBJ1-6, with TRBD1 matching 7 bases. CDR3 length: 13 residues. From germline, CDR1 is LNHDA and CDR2 SQIVND (reference sequence). The ends lost 5 bases at V and 10 bases at J; junction bases unmatched: 5. The CDR3 DNA sequence: TGTGCCAGTAGTGCAGGGGGTCGGTCACCCCTCCACTTT. Translating gives CASSAGGRSPLHF.

The J gene is TRBJ2-7, the V gene TRBV5-5; 7 nucleotides match TRBD1. V gave up 2 bases and J gave up 1 base; unmatched junction bases: 9. Germline assignment: CDR1 SGHKS and CDR2 YYEKEE (reference sequence). The CDR3 sequence is 16 residues long. CDR3 residues: CASSFLFRGRSYEQYF. The CDR3 DNA reads TGTGCCAGCAGCTTCCTGTTCAGGGGGAGATCCTACGAGCAGTACTTC.

The sample holds a few counts of this clone. The rearrangement uses TRBV15 and TRBJ1-4; 10 bases map to TRBD1. This CDR3 region has 17 residues. V lost 3 bases and J lost 7; bases outside the gene matches: 11. The germline V gene encodes CDR1 LNHNV and CDR2 YYDKDF (reference sequence). The CDR3 coding sequence is TGTGCCACCAGCAGCGAACGACAGGGGGCTGGGAGTGAAAAACTGTTTTTT. Its protein product is CATSSERQGAGSEKLFF.